The next 4 T cell receptor beta chains were all read from a single sample in a study of blood T cell repertoires in COVID-19. The method was immunoSEQ multiplex PCR; TCRdb's version includes in-frame clones alone and lacks a portion of them. This sample yields 200,000 to 250,000 clones, of which under 85% are seen a single time; around 1.3% belongs to the top ten. Input material: peripheral blood. All receptors come from a woman aged 25-40 years with COVID-19, enrolled during active disease.

The gene calls are TRBV14 and TRBJ2-7; a weak D match, TRBD1 (5 bases). Germline assignment: CDR1 SGHDN and CDR2 FVKESK. The CDR3 covers 13 residues. The V end was cut by 3 bases, the J end by 0 bases, with 6 bases between. CDR3 residues: CASSQDTSYEQYF. CDR3 sequence (DNA): TGTGCCAGCAGCCAGGACACCTCCTACGAGCAGTACTTC.

The J gene is TRBJ1-3, the V gene TRBV6-2 or TRBV6-3; 7 nucleotides agree with TRBD1. J lost 3 bases, V lost 6 bases, and 14 bases had no gene match. CDR3 length equals 17 residues. Germline CDR1 MNHEY, CDR2 SVGEGT. CDR3 protein: CASSSAFGTEGGNTIYF. Written as DNA, the CDR3 is TGTGCCAGCAGCAGCGCCTTTGGGACAGAGGGTGGAAACACCATATATTTT.

For the CDR3, the DNA is TGTGCCAGCAGCGTAGGGGCAGGGGGCTTGTTTTTT. Translation: CASSVGAGGLFF. The chain employs TRBV9 and TRBJ1-4; 8 nucleotides agree with TRBD1. CDR1 and CDR2 from the germline V gene are SGDLS and YYNGEE. Trimming at V came to 0 bases and at J to 15 bases, leaving 4 bases not matched to a gene. CDR3 length equals 12 residues.

This sequence joins TRBV15 and TRBJ2-1; 7 bases match TRBD1. V shed 0 bases and J 6 bases; nucleotides not matched to a gene: 5. CDR1 and CDR2 from the germline V gene are LNHNV and YYDKDF (reference sequence). The CDR3 totals 15 residues. Written as DNA, the CDR3 is TGTGCCACCAGCAGAGACCCCGACAGGGCCAATGAGCAGTTCTTC. Its protein product is CATSRDPDRANEQFF.